Reported below is one T cell receptor (beta chain). The record originates from a study of blood T cell repertoires in COVID-19. On the study more broadly: The United States, Italy and Spain provided the acute and convalescent COVID-19 samples.

Authors' methods: Reference gene primer amplification yielded estimated nucleated cell counts. Generated by immunoSEQ multiplex PCR, the TCRdb table keeps only in-frame clones and is missing some. The V and J calls and clone size are taken from that table; D and trimming were inferred from the DNA. The sample yields around 150,000 clones, about 88% seen once. This TCR was recovered from a man aged 40-50 years with acute or convalescent COVID-19. Sequenced: peripheral blood.

The CDR3 is CSASPLAGVYNEQFF. The DNA of the CDR3 is TGCAGTGCTAGTCCTCTAGCGGGGGTCTACAATGAGCAGTTCTTC. The J gene is TRBJ2-1, the V gene TRBV20-1, with 10 bases lining up with TRBD2. Germline-derived CDR1 and CDR2 are DFQATT and SNEGSKA (reference sequence). Trimming at V came to 3 bases and at J to 3 bases, leaving 5 bases not matched to a gene. CDR3 length: 15 residues.